The rows below give T cell receptor beta chains drawn from one sample of a study of cytomegalovirus exposure and HLA in healthy donors. Repertoires were generated with immunoSEQ multiplex PCR, while TCRdb's copy carries only in-frame clones and drops some. The sample holds about 150,000 clones; less than 90% are singletons and the top ten take almost 2%. Material: PBMCs. These receptors were taken from a woman younger than 35 in good health and CMV-seronegative. CDR3s leave out the opening cysteine and the closing phenylalanine or tryptophan. A D gene is named only where the DNA matches it firmly.

D gene	V gene	J gene	CDR3 protein
NA	TRBV19	TRBJ1-1	ASSSPRVYVGAF
TRBD1	TRBV7-2	TRBJ1-5	ASGEDRDQPQH
NA	TRBV7-9	TRBJ1-2	ASSPRGTENLDYGYT
NA	TRBV28	TRBJ1-5	ASKALGGGAQYSNQPQH
TRBD1	TRBV6-4	TRBJ2-3	ASSAGTGATDTQY
NA	TRBV2	TRBJ1-5	ASSDVLQPQH
NA	TRBV4-1	TRBJ2-1	ASSQGWRDNEQF
NA	TRBV9	TRBJ2-6	ASSAVSGANVLT
NA	TRBV9	TRBJ1-2	ASGWGSRGNYGYT
NA	TRBV13	TRBJ2-5	ASSHLRETQY
TRBD1	TRBV7-2	TRBJ2-7	ASSSDRGYEQY
NA	TRBV19	TRBJ2-5	ASGLGVQETQY
TRBD1	TRBV5-1	TRBJ2-7	ASSLVLQGANEQY
NA	TRBV10-3	TRBJ2-7	AISGRDSSYEQY
NA	TRBV5-5	TRBJ1-3	ASSFQGTGNTIY
TRBD1	TRBV7-2	TRBJ2-7	ASSSGRGYEQY
NA	TRBV29-1	TRBJ2-2	SVEERTGELF